This paragraph covers one T cell receptor (beta chain) sequence. This record comes from a study of blood T cell repertoires in COVID-19. The assay was immunoSEQ multiplex PCR, and TCRdb's table has in-frame clones only and misses some. The sample shows roughly 110,000 clones, around 90% of them seen only once. Trimming stripped 8 bases from V and 5 bases from J, with 21 bases between. Germline assignment: CDR1 SEHNR and CDR2 FQNEAQ (reference sequence). The CDR3 runs to 15 residues. The V call is TRBV7-9, the J call TRBJ2-5; TRBD2 is a possible D gene (7 bases). The sequence was collected from a woman under 40 with acute or convalescent COVID-19. Sequencing was carried out using peripheral blood. CDR3 region: CASGILGGGSETQYF. Written as DNA, the CDR3 is TGTGCCAGCGGTATTTTGGGCGGGGGCTCGGAGACCCAGTACTTC. The full variable domain, completed using reference TRBV7-9 and TRBJ2-5, is DTGVSQNPRHKITKRGQNVTFRCDPISEHNRLYWYRQTLGQGPEFLTYFQNEAQLEKSRLLSDRFSAERPKGSFSTLEIQRTEQGDSAMYLCASGILGGGSETQYFGPGTRLLVL.